Below are 10 T cell receptor beta chains sequenced from a single sample in a study of cytomegalovirus exposure and HLA in healthy donors. Primers included in the PCR were 60 Vbeta and 13 Jbeta primers. TCRdb keeps only in-frame clones here, not all; method: immunoSEQ multiplex PCR. This table has over 100,000 clones, approximately 9% appearing once. Sequencing was done on a sample of PBMCs. The source is a middle-aged woman in good health and CMV-seropositive.

Here the CDR3 reads CASSAAVDGAETQYF. DNA for the CDR3: TGTGCCAGCAGCGCGGCGGTCGACGGCGCAGAGACCCAGTACTTC. The chain is built from TRBV7-2 and TRBJ2-5, with D hard to call. This CDR3 region has 15 residues. Trimming pared 5 bases from V and 4 bases from J, leaving 17 bases between. CDR1 is SGHTA and CDR2 is FQGNSA in the germline V gene.

The chain employs TRBV7-2 and TRBJ1-3; a weak D match, TRBD1 (5 bases). CDR1 is SGHTA and CDR2 is FQGNSA in the germline V gene. V was pared by 2 bases and J by 0 bases, with 14 bases between. The CDR3 length is 17 residues. CDR3 in DNA: TGTGCCAGCAGCTTATGGGGCAGCCTAAGCTCTGGAAACACCATATATTTT. It encodes CASSLWGSLSSGNTIYF.

This clone was detected only a few times. The chain couples TRBV7-2 to TRBJ2-7; 7 bases are a match to TRBD1. With 5 bases clipped from V and 13 bases from J, the junction kept 14 bases outside the gene matches. From germline, CDR1 is SGHTA and CDR2 FQGNSA. The CDR3 contains 13 residues. Written as DNA, the CDR3 is TGTGCCAGCAGCCCAGGACAGGCCGCTATCCGCTACTTC. Protein product: CASSPGQAAIRYF.

The chain carries TRBV18 and TRBJ2-7; 8 bases align to TRBD1. The CDR3 sequence is 14 residues long. The germline CDR1 and CDR2 sequences are KGHSH and LQKENI. J was trimmed by 3 bases and V by 3 bases; bases with no gene match: 4. The CDR3 is CASSPGTGDYEQYF. CDR3 coding DNA: TGTGCCAGCTCACCGGGGACAGGAGACTACGAGCAGTACTTC.

This clone was counted only a few times. The rearrangement links TRBV5-1 to TRBJ2-7; maybe TRBD1 (6 bases). V was cut by 1 base and J by 12 bases, with 14 bases left in between. CDR1 is SGHRS, CDR2 YFSETQ, per germline. This CDR3 region has 12 residues. CDR3 bases: TGCGCCAGCAGCTTGTATGGGACAAGTCTGTACTTC. Translation gives CASSLYGTSLYF.

The gene calls are TRBV27 and TRBJ1-2; 7 bases fit TRBD1. Germline trimming cut 1 base from V and 6 bases from J; bases unmatched to any gene: 8. Looked up from germline, CDR1 is MNHEY and CDR2 is SMNVEV (reference sequence). The CDR3 sequence is 15 residues long. CDR3 DNA: TGTGCCAGCAGTTTATGGAAAAAAACAGGGGATGGCTACACCTTC. Encoded protein: CASSLWKKTGDGYTF.

V usage is TRBV6-5 and J usage is TRBJ2-2; 7 bases are a match to TRBD1. The V gene end was trimmed by 0 bases and the J gene end by 4 bases; junction bases not matched to a gene: 5. This CDR3 has 16 residues. Germline-derived CDR1 and CDR2 are MNHEY and SVGAGI. CDR3 sequence (DNA): TGTGCCAGCAGTTACTCGGAGACAGGGAGCACCGGGGAGCTGTTTTTT. Amino acid sequence: CASSYSETGSTGELFF.

The J gene is TRBJ2-5, the V gene TRBV5-1, with 8 positions matching TRBD1. The germline V gene encodes CDR1 SGHRS and CDR2 YFSETQ. Germline trimming cut 4 bases from V and 1 base from J; bases unmatched to any gene: 6. This CDR3 is built from 15 residues. The CDR3 DNA reads TGCGCCAGCAGCCCGAGGACAGGGACCCAAGAGACCCAGTACTTC. Amino acid sequence: CASSPRTGTQETQYF.

The V call is TRBV10-1, the J call TRBJ1-1, with D possibly being TRBD1 (5 bases). The CDR3 has 13 amino acids. Germline-derived CDR1 and CDR2 are WNHNN and SYGVQD (reference sequence). V gave up 5 bases and J gave up 4 bases, with 11 bases separating them. CDR3 nucleotide sequence: TGCGCCAGCAGTTCTGACAGCGTCACTGAAGCTTTCTTT. Its translation is CASSSDSVTEAFF.

J is TRBJ1-5 and V is TRBV5-5; the D gene is possibly TRBD1 (6 bases). V was pared by 0 bases and J by 4 bases, with 8 bases between. Looked up from germline, CDR1 is SGHKS and CDR2 is YYEKEE (reference sequence). The CDR3 runs 14 residues. As DNA, the CDR3 is TGTGCCAGCAGCTTGGGGGGACAAAATCAGCCCCAGCATTTT. It encodes CASSLGGQNQPQHF. Full variable domain (outside the CDR3, taken from reference TRBV5-5 and TRBJ1-5): DAGVTQSPTHLIKTRGQQVTLRCSPISGHKSVSWYQQVLGQGPQFIFQYYEKEERGRGNFPDRFSARQFPNYSSELNVNALLLGDSALYLCASSLGGQNQPQHFGDGTRLSIL.